This T cell receptor (beta chain) comes out of a study of blood T cell repertoires in COVID-19. Looking at the study overall: Samples came from the United States, Italy and Spain, spanning acute and convalescent COVID-19.

Per the authors' pipeline: How many nucleated cells were present was estimated from reference gene primer amplification. Here immunoSEQ multiplex PCR was the method, and the copy in TCRdb shows in-frame clones only, minus some. The DNA gave D and trimming, while V, J and clone size come from that table. This table has tens of thousands of clones, about 82% appearing once. CDR1 is SEHNR and CDR2 is FQNEAQ in the germline V gene (reference sequence). V lost 1 base, J lost 2 bases, and 5 bases lay in between. The length of the CDR3 is 13 residues. The chain combines TRBV7-9 with TRBJ1-1, with D uncertain. The sample taken for sequencing was peripheral blood. This clonotype was sampled from a man between 65 and 80 years old with acute or convalescent COVID-19. The CDR3 protein is CASSLESNTEAFF. CDR3 DNA sequence: TGTGCCAGCAGCTTAGAGAGCAACACTGAAGCTTTCTTT.